Each of the 15 T cell receptor beta chains below was sequenced from the same sample in a study of T cell changes during pregnancy in multiple sclerosis. Here immunoSEQ multiplex PCR was the method, and the copy in TCRdb shows in-frame clones only, minus some. The sample includes under 45,000 clones, about 92% seen only once; the top ten take roughly 0.6%. This specimen consisted of CD4+ T cells from peripheral blood mononuclear cells, obtained in the third trimester of pregnancy. The receptors originated from a female donor with multiple sclerosis, enrolled in a pregnancy study.

This chain connects TRBV27 to TRBJ1-5, with D possibly being TRBD1 (6 bases). V dropped 5 bases and J dropped 5 bases, with 13 bases sitting between them. The CDR3 consists of 14 residues. Germline CDR1 is MNHEY and CDR2 is SMNVEV (reference sequence). CDR3 protein: CASSIHRDHQPQHF. CDR3 DNA sequence: TGTGCCAGCAGTATTCACAGGGACCATCAGCCCCAGCATTTT.

This chain connects TRBV6-1 to TRBJ2-3; D perhaps matches TRBD1 (6 bases). The CDR3 sequence is 15 residues long. V was trimmed by 8 bases and J by 1 base, leaving 16 bases between them. Germline V gene sequence: CDR1 MNHNS, CDR2 SASEGT. CDR3 region: CASGEQGSGTDTQYF. In nucleotides, the CDR3 is TGTGCCAGCGGGGAACAGGGCTCGGGCACAGATACGCAGTATTTT.

The chain carries TRBV30 and TRBJ2-3; D possibly corresponds to TRBD2 (5 bases). Looked up from germline, CDR1 is GTSNPN and CDR2 is SVGIG (reference sequence). V lost 2 bases and J 2 bases, leaving 11 bases between the germline ends. The CDR3 extends over 14 amino acids. The CDR3 DNA reads TGTGCCTGGAGTCGGGGAATTAACACAGATACGCAGTATTTT. Translated: CAWSRGINTDTQYF.

The genes are TRBV30 and TRBJ2-7; no clear D gene. The CDR3 has 12 amino acids. Trimming removed 7 bases from V and 0 bases from J, with 10 bases in between. Germline V gene data show CDR1 as GTSNPN and CDR2 as SVGIG (reference sequence). As DNA, the CDR3 is TGTGCCTCCGACTTAAGCTCCTACGAGCAGTACTTC. Its protein is CASDLSSYEQYF.

This rearrangement joins TRBV11-2 to TRBJ2-2; TRBD2 matches at 7 bases. CDR3 length: 14 amino acids. Trimming cost V 1 base and J 4 bases; bases outside gene matches: 0. In germline, CDR1 is SGHAT, CDR2 FQNNGV. The CDR3 sequence: CASSLGGGTGELFF. The DNA for the CDR3 is TGTGCCAGCAGCTTAGGGGGGGGCACCGGGGAGCTGTTTTTT. Full variable domain (outside the CDR3, taken from reference TRBV11-2 and TRBJ2-2): EAGVAQSPRYKIIEKRQSVAFWCNPISGHATLYWYQQILGQGPKLLIQFQNNGVVDDSQLPKDRFSAERLKGVDSTLKIQPAKLEDSAVYLCASSLGGGTGELFFGEGSRLTVL.

The chain couples TRBV28 to TRBJ2-7, with 9 bases lining up with TRBD1. This CDR3 has 13 amino acids. The germline V gene encodes CDR1 MDHEN and CDR2 SYDVKM. V lost 2 bases, J lost 7 bases, and 3 bases stayed unmatched. CDR3 sequence: CASSLNRGREQYF. As DNA, the CDR3 is TGTGCCAGCAGTTTAAACAGGGGGCGAGAGCAGTACTTC.

V is TRBV28 and J is TRBJ1-5; D is possibly TRBD1 (5 bases). This CDR3 has 15 amino acids. Per the germline V gene, CDR1 is MDHEN and CDR2 is SYDVKM. Trimming left V 5 bases short and J 4 bases short, with 15 bases between. CDR3 sequence: CASSTAGLNNQPQHF. Written as DNA, the CDR3 is TGTGCCAGCAGTACCGCGGGACTGAATAATCAGCCCCAGCATTTT.

This clone occurred a few times. The rearrangement links TRBV5-1 to TRBJ2-5; TRBD1 matches at 11 bases. Germline loops: CDR1 SGHRS, CDR2 YFSETQ. V shed 4 bases, J shed 4 bases, and the junction held 6 bases outside the gene matches. The CDR3 runs to 15 residues. CDR3 residues: CASSNSDRGRETQYF. Written as DNA, the CDR3 is TGCGCCAGCAGCAACTCGGACAGGGGGCGAGAGACCCAGTACTTC.

The gene calls are TRBV5-1 and TRBJ2-1, with D maybe TRBD2 (5 bases). The CDR3 length is 13 residues. Germline assignment: CDR1 SGHRS and CDR2 YFSETQ. V was cut by 2 bases and J by 8 bases, with 11 bases left in between. The CDR3 here is CASSFGLSDEQFF. Written as DNA, the CDR3 is TGCGCCAGCAGCTTCGGCCTTAGCGATGAGCAGTTCTTC.

The rearrangement uses TRBV10-3 and TRBJ1-1; 7 positions match TRBD1. Germline V gene data show CDR1 as ENHRY and CDR2 as SYGVKD. The V gene end was trimmed by 7 bases and the J gene end by 2 bases; junction bases not matched to a gene: 7. This CDR3 has 14 residues. The CDR3 region is CAINRGLINTEAFF. For the CDR3, the DNA is TGTGCCATCAATAGGGGGCTAATAAACACTGAAGCTTTCTTT.

This clone appeared a single time. The chain links TRBV4-3 to TRBJ1-1; D remains ambiguous. From germline, CDR1 is LGHNA and CDR2 YSLEER. This CDR3 has 15 residues. V was shortened by 4 bases and J by 12 bases, with 24 bases between the two germline ends. The CDR3 sequence: CASSPTDPGTRITFF. The CDR3 DNA reads as TGCGCCAGCAGCCCAACCGACCCAGGAACAAGGATTACTTTCTTT.

V is TRBV10-1 and J is TRBJ2-3, with TRBD2 matching 13 bases. The V gene's germline CDR1 is WNHNN and CDR2 SYGVQD (reference sequence). This CDR3 comprises 17 residues. Trimming at V came to 2 bases and at J to 9 bases, leaving 11 bases not matched to a gene. CDR3 DNA sequence: TGCGCCAGCAGTGAGCTGGGACTAGCGGGATCTGTGGCCACGCAGTATTTT. Encoded protein: CASSELGLAGSVATQYF.

This clone was recorded once. The chain has TRBV28 and TRBJ2-2, with a tentative D call TRBD2 (5 bases). Germline CDR1 reads MDHEN; CDR2 reads SYDVKM. This CDR3 is 15 amino acids long. V gave up 11 bases and J gave up 4 bases, with 20 bases separating them. CDR3 amino acids: CASTTRGKGTGELFF. CDR3 sequence (DNA): TGTGCCTCTACGACCAGAGGGAAAGGCACCGGGGAGCTGTTTTTT.

The chain links TRBV7-9 to TRBJ1-1, with D possibly matching TRBD1 (6 bases). The V gene's germline CDR1 is SEHNR and CDR2 FQNEAQ (reference sequence). The CDR3 runs to 17 residues. Deletions cut 4 bases from V and 0 bases from J, with 18 bases between. Here the CDR3 DNA reads TGTGCCAGCAGCTCTCGACAGGTTGGACTAGTGAACACTGAAGCTTTCTTT. Translation gives CASSSRQVGLVNTEAFF.

The V and J genes are TRBV7-9 and TRBJ1-2; possibly TRBD1 for D (6 bases). This CDR3 spans 13 amino acids. CDR1 and CDR2 from the germline V gene are SEHNR and FQNEAQ (reference sequence). V lost 5 bases, J lost 7 bases, and 14 bases lay in between. In nucleotides, the CDR3 is TGTGCCAGCAGCCGGTGGGGGCAGGGTGGCTACACCTTC. This gives the protein CASSRWGQGGYTF. Supplemented by reference TRBV7-9 and TRBJ1-2, the full variable domain reads DTGVSQNPRHKITKRGQNVTFRCDPISEHNRLYWYRQTLGQGPEFLTYFQNEAQLEKSRLLSDRFSAERPKGSFSTLEIQRTEQGDSAMYLCASSRWGQGGYTFGSGTRLTVV.